The clone carrying this T cell receptor (beta chain) was detected only a few times. Its antigen is not identified. RNA extraction and reverse transcription yielded cDNA as sequencing template. Sequencing used immunoSEQ multiplex PCR; TCRdb keeps in-frame clones, though not all of them. The sample yields approximately 280,000 clones, roughly 50% seen once. These data are taken from a study of CD8+ T cells in alopecia areata. Study-level background: Those treated were given oral tofacitinib at 5 to 10 mg twice daily.

Trimming took off 0 bases at V and 7 bases at J, with 18 bases between the two ends. The germline V gene has CDR1 SQVTM and CDR2 ANQGSEA. The CDR3 contains 15 residues. Study-level points and caveats: On tofacitinib, scalp clonality and expanded CD8+ clones among top 100 fell significantly. In scalp and blood during tofacitinib, many expanded lesional clones persisted.

Treatment specified: oral pan-JAK inhibitor, 5-10 mg twice daily. The starting material was CD4+ T cells sorted from blood, obtained at week 24, from a patient treated with tofacitinib. The chain recombines TRBV29-1 with TRBJ1-2, with D possibly matching TRBD1 (5 bases). This clonotype originated in a human donor with alopecia areata. CDR3 in DNA: TGCAGCGTTGAAGATTATGGAGCGGCCGGGACTGGCTACACCTTC. Protein: CSVEDYGAAGTGYTF.